The present T cell receptor beta chain was sequenced within a study of read filtering for tumor transcriptome and immune sequencing. About the research overall: Patients were 17 male and some 13 female, mean age 65.9 years, range about 47 to 80.

Concerning this clonotype: Its antigen remains unidentified. A much larger clone differs by one base, so this may be a read error.

Sampling of bone marrow took place during active disease in every patient. The CDR3 is 15 amino acids. Germline-derived CDR1 and CDR2 are SGHAT and FQNNGV. Points from the study as a whole: IR-seq and RNA-seq agreed better without single-read clonotypes. RNA-seq captured clonotypes less deeply and reliably than IR-seq.

From approximately 430 ng of RNA, a library with molecular barcoded alpha/delta and beta/gamma adaptors was made. TCRdb used MiXCR to reprocess the reads, holding one entry per CDR3 protein. The table lists some 38,000 distinct CDR3 sequences, approximately 10% of them singletons. The clonotype originates from a donor aged 40 or over with multiple myeloma. The chain couples TRBV11-2 to TRBJ1-1; 7 bases match TRBD1. Near its end, the DNA agrees better with TRBJ1-6, so the J call may be wrong. The sample comprised a population of CD138-negative cells sorted from bone marrow. The CDR3 nucleotides are TGTGCCAGCAGCTCATCAACAGGGGCCGGTTCACCCCTCCACTTT. Translated: CASSSSTGAGSPLHF.